The 28 T cell receptor beta chains below come from one sample, sequenced in a study of molecular identifiers for immune sequencing clone quantification. TCRdb itself ran the PCR reads through MiXCR, one entry per CDR3 protein. The sample carries around 480,000 distinct CDR3 sequences, around a fifth recorded once. The sample taken for sequencing was naive CD8+ T cells from blood, with Jurkat cell RNA spiked in. Subset defined: FACS-sorted CD8+CD4-CCR7+CD45RA+ naive T cells. The source of these receptors is a human donor in good health. Some libraries in this study had Jurkat cell RNA spiked in.

This clonotype was picked up many times. The chain recombines TRBV13 with TRBJ1-1; perhaps TRBD1 as D (5 bases). Germline CDR1 PRHDT, CDR2 FYEKMQ (reference sequence). The CDR3 contains 16 residues. V lost 4 bases and J lost 0, with 15 bases in between. DNA for the CDR3: TGTGCCAGCAGCTCCCGTTCGGGGGGACTGAACACTGAAGCTTTCTTT. It translates to CASSSRSGGLNTEAFF.

This rearrangement joins TRBV24-1 to TRBJ2-7, with D possibly being TRBD1 (6 bases). Per the germline V gene, CDR1 is KGHDR and CDR2 is SFDVKD. The CDR3 contains 11 residues. With 3 bases removed from V and 7 bases from J, the gap between germline ends came to 6 bases. DNA for the CDR3: TGTGCCACCAGTGATGGGACAGAGCAGTACTTC. Its protein is CATSDGTEQYF.

This clonotype was seen ten or more times. This chain connects TRBV7-9 to TRBJ2-5; TRBD2 matches 8 bases. After removal of 4 bases from V and 2 bases from J, the junction contained 9 bases not matched to a gene. Per germline, CDR1 SEHNR and CDR2 FQNEAQ (reference sequence). CDR3 length: 16 amino acids. The CDR3 DNA sequence: TGTGCCAGCAGCTCGATAAGCGGGAGCCAGCAAGAGACCCAGTACTTC. It codes for CASSSISGSQQETQYF.

This clonotype was counted at least ten times. This chain uses TRBV12-3 or TRBV12-4 with TRBJ2-3; TRBD1 is a possible D gene (5 bases). V lost 2 bases and J 2 bases, leaving 17 bases between the germline ends. The CDR3 is made up of 17 amino acids. The CDR3, as DNA: TGTGCCAGCAGTTTACCCACGGACACTTTCCCCACAGATACGCAGTATTTT. Protein: CASSLPTDTFPTDTQYF.

This clonotype appeared a few times. The chain employs TRBV11-2 and TRBJ2-3; D is unresolved. Trimming removed 1 base at V and 4 bases at J, with 12 bases between. This CDR3 comprises 15 residues. Germline CDR1 reads SGHAT; CDR2 reads FQNNGV. The DNA for the CDR3 is TGTGCCAGCAGCTTAGGGGCCAGCGCCTCAGATACGCAGTATTTT. It encodes CASSLGASASDTQYF.

This clonotype was counted many times. The rearrangement uses TRBV6-2 or TRBV6-3 and TRBJ2-2; D remains unclear. Trimming shortened V by 8 bases and J by 6 bases, and 10 bases separated the two germline ends. The CDR3 has 12 amino acids. Germline-derived CDR1 and CDR2 are MNHEY and SVGEGT. In nucleotides, the CDR3 is TGTGCCAGCGGGATTGCGTCCGGGGAGCTGTTTTTT. Amino acid sequence: CASGIASGELFF.

This clonotype was recorded many times. J is TRBJ2-7 and V is TRBV18; 9 nucleotides align to TRBD2. Germline V gene sequence: CDR1 KGHSH, CDR2 LQKENI. The CDR3 sequence is 14 residues long. The V segment lost 6 bases and the J segment 2 bases; nucleotides outside the gene matches: 5. CDR3 DNA sequence: TGTGCCAGCTCCCCGGGCGGGGGGGCCTACGAGCAGTACTTC. Protein sequence: CASSPGGGAYEQYF.

The chain employs TRBV3-1 and TRBJ2-7; TRBD1 might be the D (6 bases). V was cut by 1 base and J by 6 bases, with 10 bases left in between. CDR3 length: 13 amino acids. Germline CDR1 and CDR2: LGHDT and YNNKEL (reference sequence). This CDR3 is CASSQVTGIEQYF. The CDR3 DNA reads TGTGCCAGCAGCCAAGTTACAGGGATCGAGCAGTACTTC.

V is TRBV20-1 and J is TRBJ2-3; D uncertain. CDR1 and CDR2 (germline): DFQATT, SNEGSKA (reference sequence). The CDR3 is 14 residues long. V lost 0 bases and J 0 bases, leaving 7 bases between the germline ends. The CDR3 spells CSARDQLSTDTQYF. As DNA, the CDR3 is TGCAGTGCTAGAGATCAGCTGAGCACAGATACGCAGTATTTT.

This clonotype was counted many times. V gene TRBV14 combines with J gene TRBJ1-2; TRBD1 matches at 11 bases. Looked up from germline, CDR1 is SGHDN and CDR2 is FVKESK. V lost 3 bases to trimming and J lost 8 bases; unmatched junction nucleotides: 5. The CDR3 extends over 14 amino acids. CDR3 DNA: TGTGCCAGCAGCCAGCTGGGACAGGGGGAAGGCTACACCTTC. Residues: CASSQLGQGEGYTF.

This clonotype has more than one count but fewer than ten. The rearrangement uses TRBV27 and TRBJ2-3; TRBD2 aligns across 7 bases. CDR1 and CDR2 from the germline V gene are MNHEY and SMNVEV (reference sequence). The CDR3 has 16 residues. V was pared by 4 bases and J by 0 bases, with 7 bases of the junction left unmatched. The CDR3: CASSWGTTTSTDTQYF. CDR3 in DNA: TGTGCCAGCAGTTGGGGGACTACCACTAGCACAGATACGCAGTATTTT.

As to this clonotype: At one end, the junction sequence differs from germline, possibly due to a read error. The V gene is TRBV5-3, the J gene TRBJ2-3; no clear D. TRBV5-3 is sorted into the ORF group, with uncertain function. This CDR3 spans 14 amino acids. CDR3 sequence: CASSLLGSTNTQYF. CDR3 bases: TGTGCCAGCAGCTTGCTGGGAAGCACAAATACGCAGTATTTT.

This clonotype was seen repeatedly, ten times or more. The rearrangement joins TRBV5-4 to TRBJ2-3; 10 bases agree with TRBD1. The CDR3 has 16 amino acids. Germline assignment: CDR1 SGHNT and CDR2 YYREEE (reference sequence). The V and J ends lost 0 bases and 3 bases, in that order; junction bases with no gene match: 4. CDR3 coding DNA: TGTGCCAGCAGCTTGGGACAGGGGGCTGGAACAGATACGCAGTATTTT. It yields the protein CASSLGQGAGTDTQYF.

The chain combines TRBV12-3 or TRBV12-4 with TRBJ2-7, with D perhaps TRBD2 (5 bases). The CDR3 is 14 residues long. Between the trimmed V and J ends, which lost 6 bases and 6 bases, there was a span of 18 bases. CDR3 coding DNA: TGTGCCAGCAGCCACGATACCCCGGGGTTCGAGCAGTACTTC. Translation: CASSHDTPGFEQYF.

This clonotype was observed many times. The rearrangement uses TRBV7-8 and TRBJ2-6; the D is unclear. The germline CDR1 and CDR2 sequences are SGHVS and FQNEAQ. The CDR3 sequence is 16 residues long. The V end was cut by 5 bases, the J end by 2 bases, with 13 bases between. CDR3 coding DNA: TGTGCCAGCAGCCCCTCGCCGTCTCCTGGGGCCAACGTCCTGACTTTC. Its translation is CASSPSPSPGANVLTF.

This clonotype was seen a handful of times. This may come from a read error, since a much larger clone is one base off. J is TRBJ2-6 and V is TRBV7-6; TRBD1 is a possible D gene (6 bases). Between the trimmed V and J ends, which lost 4 bases and 2 bases, there was a span of 24 bases. Germline V gene data show CDR1 as SGHVS and CDR2 as FNYEAQ. This CDR3 spans 20 amino acids. The DNA for the CDR3 is TGTGCCAGCAGCTCATCATACTCTAAACAGGGCCCCCCTGGGGCCAACGTCCTGACTTTC. Amino acids: CASSSSYSKQGPPGANVLTF.

This clonotype was seen many times. The chain is built from TRBV20-1 and TRBJ2-7; 12 bases map to TRBD2. With 6 bases clipped from V and 6 bases from J, the junction kept 6 bases outside the gene matches. Looked up from germline, CDR1 is DFQATT and CDR2 is SNEGSKA (reference sequence). The length of the CDR3 is 13 residues. CDR3 nucleotide sequence: TGCAGTGCCAAGACTAGCGGGAGAGGCGAGCAGTACTTC. Translating gives CSAKTSGRGEQYF.

This clonotype has a handful of counts. V and J are TRBV6-2 or TRBV6-3 and TRBJ2-3, with 9 nucleotides matching TRBD1. CDR3 size: 16 residues. V trimming: 2 bases; J trimming: 4 bases; junction bases outside the gene matches: 7. The V gene's germline CDR1 is MNHEY and CDR2 SVGEGT. This CDR3 is CASSYPNRGPADTQYF. In DNA, the CDR3 is TGTGCCAGCAGTTACCCCAACAGGGGGCCTGCAGATACGCAGTATTTT.

This clonotype was observed a handful of times. The V gene is TRBV27, the J gene TRBJ2-2; D not resolved. V shed 6 bases and J shed 4 bases, with 6 bases lying between them. The CDR3 has 12 amino acids. Germline V gene lookup returns CDR1 MNHEY and CDR2 SMNVEV (reference sequence). The CDR3 nucleotides are TGTGCCAGCAGACACCCCACCGGGGAGCTGTTTTTT. Translation gives CASRHPTGELFF.

The rearrangement links TRBV20-1 to TRBJ1-1; a weak D match, TRBD1 (5 bases). Trimming left V 3 bases short and J 0 bases short, with 14 bases between. This CDR3 has 15 residues. Germline-derived CDR1 and CDR2 are DFQATT and SNEGSKA (reference sequence). This CDR3 reads CSASHPGGLNTEAFF. The CDR3 region has the DNA TGCAGTGCTAGCCACCCGGGGGGTTTGAACACTGAAGCTTTCTTT.

This clonotype was picked up many times. The chain carries TRBV12-3 or TRBV12-4 and TRBJ1-3; 7 bases are a match to TRBD1. After removal of 6 bases from V and 1 base from J, the junction contained 12 bases not matched to a gene. The CDR3 loop spans 17 amino acids. CDR3 loop: CASRNRLTGRSGNTIYF. Written as DNA, the CDR3 is TGTGCCAGCAGGAACAGGCTGACAGGGAGATCTGGAAACACCATATATTTT.

This clonotype was detected only a few times. The chain couples TRBV6-2 or TRBV6-3 to TRBJ2-3, with a weak D call TRBD1 (6 bases). This CDR3 has 15 amino acids. V was clipped by 0 bases and J by 2 bases, with 9 bases between them. Germline V gene lookup returns CDR1 MNHEY and CDR2 SVGEGT. CDR3 DNA sequence: TGTGCCAGCAGTTACTCGGGACATGCCACAGATACGCAGTATTTT. Translating it yields CASSYSGHATDTQYF.

A word on this clonotype: This may come from a read error, since a much larger clone is one base off. The conserved phenylalanine or tryptophan is not found at the CDR3 terminus, so this likely reflects a read error. J is TRBJ2-5 and V is TRBV7-9; TRBD1 matches 7 bases. V lost 5 bases and J lost 9; bases outside the gene matches: 15. Germline loops: CDR1 SEHNR, CDR2 FQNEAQ (reference sequence). This CDR3 region has 15 residues. The CDR3 loop is CASSERLEAQGAQYL. The CDR3 DNA sequence: TGTGCCAGCAGCGAACGACTCGAGGCCCAGGGGGCCCAGTACCTC.

V and J are TRBV30 and TRBJ2-5, with D unresolved. V lost 3 bases and J 5 bases, leaving 13 bases between the germline ends. The CDR3 sequence is 13 residues long. The V gene's germline CDR1 is GTSNPN and CDR2 SVGIG (reference sequence). DNA of the CDR3: TGTGCCTGGAGCCCTCGAAGGTGGGAGACCCAGTACTTC. As protein: CAWSPRRWETQYF.

V usage is TRBV7-9 and J usage is TRBJ2-5; 9 nucleotides match TRBD2. CDR1 SEHNR and CDR2 FQNEAQ come from the germline V gene (reference sequence). CDR3 size: 15 residues. Trimming removed 1 base from V and 4 bases from J; junction bases left unmatched: 4. The DNA for the CDR3 is TGTGCCAGCAGCTTAGAGGCGGGAGGGCCAGAGACCCAGTACTTC. It specifies CASSLEAGGPETQYF. Using reference TRBV7-9 and TRBJ2-5 for the parts outside the CDR3, the full variable domain is DTGVSQNPRHKITKRGQNVTFRCDPISEHNRLYWYRQTLGQGPEFLTYFQNEAQLEKSRLLSDRFSAERPKGSFSTLEIQRTEQGDSAMYLCASSLEAGGPETQYFGPGTRLLVL.

This clonotype was detected ten times or more. This chain links TRBV27 with TRBJ1-1; no clear D. The CDR3 sequence is 15 residues long. Germline CDR1 is MNHEY and CDR2 is SMNVEV (reference sequence). Trimming removed 2 bases from V and 1 base from J, with 11 bases in between. CDR3 in amino acids: CASSLGPLRNTEAFF. The CDR3 DNA follows: TGTGCCAGCAGTTTAGGGCCCCTCAGGAACACTGAAGCTTTCTTT.

Many counts were recorded for this clonotype. This sequence joins TRBV29-1 and TRBJ2-7, with TRBD1 as a possible D gene (7 bases). CDR1 and CDR2 from the germline V gene are SQVTM and ANQGSEA. The CDR3 is 17 amino acids. V lost 7 bases, J lost 3 bases, and 28 bases lay in between. CDR3 coding DNA: TGCAGCGCCTTGGACCGGCAGGGGGGCGTAACAGACTACGAGCAGTACTTC. Protein product: CSALDRQGGVTDYEQYF.

This clonotype was detected ten times or more. The chain has TRBV28 and TRBJ2-7, with TRBD1 identical over 12 bases. CDR3 length equals 16 residues. CDR1 and CDR2 from the germline V gene are MDHEN and SYDVKM. The V gene end was trimmed by 6 bases and the J gene end by 2 bases; junction bases not matched to a gene: 8. This CDR3 is CASRSHRDRGPYEQYF. In nucleotides, the CDR3 is TGTGCCAGCAGATCCCACCGGGACAGGGGGCCCTACGAGCAGTACTTC.